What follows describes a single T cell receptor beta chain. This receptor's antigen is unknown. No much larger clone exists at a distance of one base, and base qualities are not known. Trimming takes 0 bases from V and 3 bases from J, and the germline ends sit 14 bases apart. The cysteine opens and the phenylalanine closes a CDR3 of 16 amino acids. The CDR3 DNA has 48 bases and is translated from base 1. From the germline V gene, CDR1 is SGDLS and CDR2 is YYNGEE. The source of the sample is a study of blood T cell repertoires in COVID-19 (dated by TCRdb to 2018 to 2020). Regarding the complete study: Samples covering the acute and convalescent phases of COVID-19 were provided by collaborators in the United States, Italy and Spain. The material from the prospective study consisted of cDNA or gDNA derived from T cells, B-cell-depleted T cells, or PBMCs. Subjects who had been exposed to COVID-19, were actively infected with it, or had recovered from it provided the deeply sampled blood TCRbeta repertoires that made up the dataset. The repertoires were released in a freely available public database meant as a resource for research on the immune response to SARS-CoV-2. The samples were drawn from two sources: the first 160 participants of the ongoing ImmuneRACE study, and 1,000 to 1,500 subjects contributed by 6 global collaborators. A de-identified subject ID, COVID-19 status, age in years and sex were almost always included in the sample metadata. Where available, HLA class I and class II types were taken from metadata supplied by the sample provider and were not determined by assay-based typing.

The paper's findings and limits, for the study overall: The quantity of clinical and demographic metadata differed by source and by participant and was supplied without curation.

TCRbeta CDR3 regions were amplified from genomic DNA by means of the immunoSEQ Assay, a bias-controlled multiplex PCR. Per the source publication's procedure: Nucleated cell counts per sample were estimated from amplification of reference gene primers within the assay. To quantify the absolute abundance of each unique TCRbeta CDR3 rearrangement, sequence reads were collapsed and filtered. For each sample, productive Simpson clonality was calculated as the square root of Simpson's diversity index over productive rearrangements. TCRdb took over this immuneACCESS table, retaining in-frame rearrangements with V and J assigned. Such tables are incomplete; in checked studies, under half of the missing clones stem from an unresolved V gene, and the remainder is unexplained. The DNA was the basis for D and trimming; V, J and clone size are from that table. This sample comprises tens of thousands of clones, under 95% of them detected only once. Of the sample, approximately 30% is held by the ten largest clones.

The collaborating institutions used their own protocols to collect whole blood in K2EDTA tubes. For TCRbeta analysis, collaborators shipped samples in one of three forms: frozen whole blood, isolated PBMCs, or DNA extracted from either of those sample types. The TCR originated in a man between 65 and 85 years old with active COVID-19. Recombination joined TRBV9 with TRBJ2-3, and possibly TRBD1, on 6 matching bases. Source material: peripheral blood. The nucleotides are TGTGCCAGCAGCGTAGGGGTGGGGGCCCGAACAGATACGCAGTATTTT. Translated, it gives CASSVGVGARTDTQYF.